One and the same sample provided the 3 T cell receptor beta chains below, sequenced in a study of cytomegalovirus exposure and HLA in healthy donors. TCRdb's copy holds only in-frame clones and misses some; the assay was immunoSEQ multiplex PCR. The sample holds about 170,000 clones, approximately 86% seen once. Sample: PBMCs. These receptors all stem from a man aged 18 to 30 in good health and CMV-seropositive.

The chain joins TRBV9 to TRBJ1-5, with 7 positions matching TRBD1. The V gene's germline CDR1 is SGDLS and CDR2 YYNGEE. Trimming took 1 base from V and 5 from J; bases not matched to a gene: 3. CDR3 length: 14 residues. The CDR3 sequence is CASSVQGVDQPQHF. The CDR3, as DNA: TGTGCCAGCAGCGTACAGGGGGTGGATCAGCCCCAGCATTTT.

This clone appeared once. The genes are TRBV5-3 and TRBJ1-4, with D tentatively TRBD1 (5 bases). TRBV5-3 falls under the ORF class, with uncertain function. Trimming removed 4 bases at V and 4 bases at J, with 17 bases between. CDR3 length equals 16 residues. In DNA, the CDR3 is TGTGCCAGAAGCCCTGACTCCAGGGTAGGTAATGAAAAACTGTTTTTT. Its translation is CARSPDSRVGNEKLFF.

V and J are TRBV30 and TRBJ1-5, with D possibly matching TRBD1 (6 bases). V was clipped by 4 bases and J by 7 bases, with 11 bases between them. The CDR3 extends over 12 amino acids. CDR1 and CDR2 (germline): GTSNPN, SVGIG (reference sequence). CDR3 bases: TGTGCCTGGACCACAGGGAACCAGCCCCAGCATTTT. Translating gives CAWTTGNQPQHF. Based on the CDR3 plus reference TRBV30 and TRBJ1-5, the full variable domain is SQTIHQWPATLVQPVGSPLSLECTVEGTSNPNLYWYRQAAGRGLQLLFYSVGIGQISSEVPQNLSASRPQDRQFILSSKKLLLSDSGFYLCAWTTGNQPQHFGDGTRLSIL.